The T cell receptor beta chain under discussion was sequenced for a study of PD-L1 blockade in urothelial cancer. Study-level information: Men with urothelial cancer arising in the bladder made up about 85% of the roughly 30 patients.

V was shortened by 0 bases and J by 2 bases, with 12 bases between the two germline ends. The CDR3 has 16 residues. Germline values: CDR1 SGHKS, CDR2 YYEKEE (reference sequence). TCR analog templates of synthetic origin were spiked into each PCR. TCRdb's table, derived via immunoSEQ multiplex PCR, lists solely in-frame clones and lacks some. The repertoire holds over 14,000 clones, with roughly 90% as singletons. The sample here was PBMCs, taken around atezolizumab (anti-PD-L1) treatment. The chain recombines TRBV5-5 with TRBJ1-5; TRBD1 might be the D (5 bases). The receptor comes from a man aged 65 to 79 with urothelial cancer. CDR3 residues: CASSLAYGGGNQPQHF. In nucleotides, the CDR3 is TGTGCCAGCAGCTTGGCCTACGGGGGGGGCAATCAGCCCCAGCATTTT.